This T cell receptor (beta chain) was sequenced during a study of blood T cell repertoires in COVID-19. Across the study: T cells, B-cell-depleted T cells, or PBMCs provided the cDNA or gDNA that served as material.

Everyone who took part was roughly 18 to 95 years old, and they came from about two dozen US areas. The CDR3 sequence is 14 residues long. V lost 0 bases to trimming and J lost 10 bases; unmatched junction nucleotides: 6. The germline V gene encodes CDR1 SGHRS and CDR2 YFSETQ. How the authors handled the data: Amplifying reference gene primers gave estimates of nucleated cell counts. TCRdb keeps only in-frame clones here, not all; method: immunoSEQ multiplex PCR. From that table come the V and J calls and clone size; the DNA was used to work out D and trimming. The sample carries 490,000 or so clones, about nine tenths recorded once.

This receptor was obtained from a woman aged 60 to 75 who had recovered from COVID-19. V gene TRBV5-1 combines with J gene TRBJ1-1, with 10 bases that match TRBD1. Sequencing input: PBMCs or T cells enriched from blood (not recorded which). The CDR3 region is CASSLEGTGVVAFF. The CDR3, as DNA: TGCGCCAGCAGCTTGGAAGGGACAGGGGTAGTAGCTTTCTTT.